These 25 T cell receptor beta chains were all obtained from the same sample, sequenced in a study of T cell repertoires and HLA-DP antigens (dated by TCRdb to the late 2010s). Library method: the immunoSEQ multiplex PCR assay. TCRdb obtained this table from immuneACCESS and retained in-frame rearrangements with V and J assigned. These tables miss some clones; where compared with another copy, unresolved V genes account for less than half of the shortfall, and the remainder is unexplained. The sample table contains fewer than 2,500 clones; only one count was recorded for approximately 80% of them. The ten largest clones represent 25% to 30% of the sample. After about 14 days of expansion, cultured CD4+ cells were restimulated for 20 to 30 h with HeLa cells expressing the same allogeneic DPB1. HeLa stimulator cells were retrovirally transduced with HLA-DPA1/DPB1, HLA-DM, invariant chain and CD80 to act as antigen-presenting cells.

The source material was CD137- CD4+ T cells from cultured PBMCs. The receptors come from a woman aged 18-35 years in good health and CMV-seronegative.

This rearrangement joins TRBV5-4 to TRBJ1-1; 7 bases are a match to TRBD1. Trimming at V came to 0 bases and at J to 1 base, leaving 6 bases not matched to a gene. Germline V lookup: CDR1 SGHNT, CDR2 YYREEE (reference sequence). The CDR3 consists of 16 residues. Here the CDR3 DNA reads TGTGCCAGCAGCTTGGCCGGGGCAGGGGGGAACACTGAAGCTTTCTTT. It encodes CASSLAGAGGNTEAFF. Variable domain in full (rest from reference TRBV5-4 and TRBJ1-1): ETGVTQSPTHLIKTRGQQVTLRCSSQSGHNTVSWYQQALGQGPQFIFQYYREEENGRGNFPPRFSGLQFPNYSSELNVNALELDDSALYLCASSLAGAGGNTEAFFGQGTRLTVV.

V gene TRBV14 combines with J gene TRBJ2-1, with D hard to call. This CDR3 has 14 amino acids. Trimming removed 4 bases from V and 6 bases from J, with 13 bases in between. Germline CDR1 reads SGHDN; CDR2 reads FVKESK. The DNA for the CDR3 is TGTGCCAGCAGCCTCCGAGTAGGCCTCAATGAGCAGTTCTTC. Translated, it gives CASSLRVGLNEQFF.

The chain is built from TRBV29-1 and TRBJ2-5; TRBD2 matches at 9 bases. The length of the CDR3 is 13 residues. Germline CDR1 SQVTM, CDR2 ANQGSEA. J lost 5 bases, V lost 4 bases, and 5 bases had no gene match. In nucleotides, the CDR3 is TGCAGCGTTGGCGGGAGGGCCTTGGAGACCCAGTACTTC. Amino acid sequence: CSVGGRALETQYF.

The chain recombines TRBV18 with TRBJ1-6; D remains ambiguous. Germline V gene lookup returns CDR1 KGHSH and CDR2 LQKENI. Trimming stripped 3 bases from V and 8 bases from J, with 8 bases between. The CDR3 sequence is 13 residues long. CDR3 sequence reads: CASSPNRDSPLHF. The CDR3 nucleotides read TGTGCCAGCTCACCCAACCGGGATTCACCCCTCCACTTT.

Here the CDR3 reads CASQALSEQYF. The CDR3 bases are TGTGCCAGCCAGGCCCTCAGCGAGCAGTACTTC. The gene calls are TRBV6-1 and TRBJ2-7; unclear D gene. CDR3 length equals 11 residues. Between the trimmed V and J ends, which lost 8 bases and 6 bases, there was a span of 11 bases. Germline loops: CDR1 MNHNS, CDR2 SASEGT.

The rearrangement joins TRBV28 to TRBJ1-1; D remains ambiguous. Germline values: CDR1 MDHEN, CDR2 SYDVKM. V lost 2 bases and J 7 bases, leaving 8 bases between the germline ends. The CDR3 runs 12 residues. The CDR3 region has the DNA TGTGCCAGCAGTTTAGTACGGAGTGAAGCTTTCTTT. Residues: CASSLVRSEAFF.

The rearrangement uses TRBV7-3 and TRBJ2-7; 9 bases are shared with TRBD2. The junction had 9 bases not matched to a gene; V was cut back by 1 base and J by 2 bases. The germline CDR1 and CDR2 sequences are SGHTA and FQGTGA. This CDR3 has 17 residues. DNA for the CDR3: TGTGCCAGCAGCTTAAGGGTACTAGCGGGCTTCCCCTACGAGCAGTACTTC. It translates to CASSLRVLAGFPYEQYF.

The chain combines TRBV30 with TRBJ1-2, with a weak D call TRBD1 (6 bases). Germline V CDR1 and CDR2: GTSNPN, SVGIG (reference sequence). V lost 5 bases to trimming and J lost 2 bases, with 9 bases between them. This CDR3 region has 12 residues. CDR3 nucleotide sequence: TGTGCCTGGTCGGACAGCAACTATGGCTACACCTTC. Translated: CAWSDSNYGYTF.

CDR3 in amino acids: CASSVAGNPSTGELFF. DNA of the CDR3: TGCGCCAGCAGTGTGGCGGGGAACCCGAGCACCGGGGAGCTGTTTTTT. The chain is built from TRBV10-1 and TRBJ2-2, with D possibly TRBD2 on 6 matching bases. Trimming removed 4 bases from V and 4 bases from J, with 16 bases in between. This CDR3 is 16 amino acids long. From germline, CDR1 is WNHNN and CDR2 SYGVQD (reference sequence).

The chain has TRBV7-3 and TRBJ2-7, with 10 bases aligning to TRBD2. The CDR3 has 14 amino acids. The junction had 2 bases not matched to a gene; V was cut back by 3 bases and J by 3 bases. Germline CDR1 reads SGHTA; CDR2 reads FQGTGA. The CDR3 DNA reads as TGTGCCAGCAGCTTCCTAGCGGGGGACTACGAGCAGTACTTC. Translated, it gives CASSFLAGDYEQYF.

Worth noting for this clone: One end of the junction varies from germline; a read error may be responsible. The chain recombines TRBV5-1 with TRBJ2-7, with TRBD2 matching 8 bases. CDR1 and CDR2 (germline): SGHRS, YFSETQ. There are 15 residues in the CDR3. The CDR3 is CASSPSGGRSYGQYF. CDR3 nucleotide sequence: TGCGCCAGCAGCCCCTCTGGCGGGAGGTCCTACGGGCAGTACTTC. Based on the CDR3 plus reference TRBV5-1 and TRBJ2-7, the full variable domain is KAGVTQTPRYLIKTRGQQVTLSCSPISGHRSVSWYQQTPGQGLQFLFEYFSETQRNKGNFPGRFSGRQFSNSRSEMNVSTLELGDSALYLCASSPSGGRSYGQYFGPGTRLTVT.

This clone turned up a few times. The J gene is TRBJ2-3, the V gene TRBV18; 7 bases agree with TRBD2. Unmatched junction bases numbered 2, after V lost 5 bases and J lost 0 bases. This CDR3 has 14 amino acids. Germline V gives CDR1 KGHSH, CDR2 LQKENI. The CDR3 spells CASSTSVSTDTQYF. The CDR3 DNA sequence: TGTGCCAGCTCAACTAGCGTGAGCACAGATACGCAGTATTTT.

J is TRBJ1-5 and V is TRBV6-6; the D is unclear. Per germline, CDR1 MNHNY and CDR2 SVGAGI (reference sequence). V lost 7 bases and J lost 5, with 18 bases in between. This CDR3 spans 15 amino acids. CDR3 loop: CASNENSRAHQPQHF. DNA of the CDR3: TGTGCCAGCAACGAAAACTCCCGGGCGCATCAGCCCCAGCATTTT.

In this sample, this clone turned up a few times. This rearrangement joins TRBV9 to TRBJ2-2, with 10 bases fitting TRBD2. The CDR3 is made up of 17 amino acids. The junction had 9 bases not matched to a gene; V was cut back by 0 bases and J by 7 bases. Germline V gives CDR1 SGDLS, CDR2 YYNGEE. CDR3 sequence: CASSVDPSGSSGGELFF. Here the CDR3 DNA reads TGTGCCAGCAGCGTAGACCCTAGCGGGAGCTCTGGCGGGGAGCTGTTTTTT.

This chain links TRBV28 with TRBJ2-1; D might be TRBD1 or TRBD2, each matching 5 bases. The CDR3 has 14 amino acids. Trimming shortened V by 3 bases and J by 1 base, and 7 bases separated the two germline ends. The V gene's germline CDR1 is MDHEN and CDR2 SYDVKM. CDR3 nucleotides: TGTGCCAGCAGTTTGGGGGTTTCCTACAATGAGCAGTTCTTC. It is translated as CASSLGVSYNEQFF. Full variable domain (rest looked up from reference TRBV28 and TRBJ2-1): DVKVTQSSRYLVKRTGEKVFLECVQDMDHENMFWYRQDPGLGLRLIYFSYDVKMKEKGDIPEGYSVSREKKERFSLILESASTNQTSMYLCASSLGVSYNEQFFGPGTRLTVL.

This rearrangement joins TRBV19 to TRBJ2-2, with 8 bases fitting TRBD1. Germline lookup yields CDR1 LNHDA and CDR2 SQIVND (reference sequence). The CDR3 consists of 15 residues. V lost 6 bases, J lost 2 bases, and 5 bases stayed unmatched. The CDR3 protein is CASSSQGGNTGELFF. In DNA, the CDR3 is TGTGCCAGTAGCTCACAGGGGGGAAACACCGGGGAGCTGTTTTTT. Supplemented by reference TRBV19 and TRBJ2-2, the full variable domain reads DGGITQSPKYLFRKEGQNVTLSCEQNLNHDAMYWYRQDPGQGLRLIYYSQIVNDFQKGDIAEGYSVSREKKESFPLTVTSAQKNPTAFYLCASSSQGGNTGELFFGEGSRLTVL.

This sequence joins TRBV4-2 and TRBJ2-3, with 13 bases lining up with TRBD2. CDR3 size: 17 residues. After removal of 0 bases from V and 5 bases from J, the junction contained 5 bases not matched to a gene. Germline values: CDR1 LGHNA, CDR2 YNFKEQ. The CDR3 spells CASSQDKGLAGIDTQYF. CDR3 bases: TGTGCCAGCAGCCAAGACAAGGGACTAGCGGGGATAGATACGCAGTATTTT.

This sequence joins TRBV5-4 and TRBJ2-2; 13 nucleotides line up with TRBD2. V was clipped by 4 bases and J by 5 bases; unmatched bases: 5. Germline CDR1 is SGHNT and CDR2 is YYREEE (reference sequence). The CDR3 runs 16 residues. The CDR3 sequence: CASSIGTSGNTGELFF. CDR3 nucleotide sequence: TGTGCCAGCAGCATAGGGACTAGCGGGAATACCGGGGAGCTGTTTTTT.

The chain employs TRBV9 and TRBJ2-2, with unresolved D. The germline V gene has CDR1 SGDLS and CDR2 YYNGEE. V shed 5 bases and J shed 8 bases, with 10 bases lying between them. This CDR3 has 12 amino acids. CDR3 sequence reads: CASSTYLGELFF. The CDR3, as DNA: TGTGCCAGCAGTACTTATTTAGGGGAGCTGTTTTTT.

The chain joins TRBV9 to TRBJ1-4; weak D call: TRBD1 (5 bases). The germline V gene encodes CDR1 SGDLS and CDR2 YYNGEE. This CDR3 has 15 amino acids. Trimming took off 0 bases at V and 7 bases at J, with 13 bases between the two ends. In DNA form, the CDR3 reads TGTGCCAGCAGCGTAGGCAAGGGGTGGGCTGAAAAACTGTTTTTT. This sequence encodes CASSVGKGWAEKLFF.

V gene TRBV19 combines with J gene TRBJ2-5, with TRBD2 identical over 16 bases. V shed 4 bases and J 4 bases; nucleotides not matched to a gene: 6. The CDR3 length is 17 residues. Germline CDR1 and CDR2: LNHDA and SQIVND (reference sequence). The CDR3 bases are TGTGCCAGTAGTAGGGGACTAGCGGGGGGGCAATCAGAGACCCAGTACTTC. Translation gives CASSRGLAGGQSETQYF.

The chain couples TRBV15 to TRBJ2-1; TRBD2 aligns across 8 bases. Per the germline V gene, CDR1 is LNHNV and CDR2 is YYDKDF (reference sequence). The J segment lost 4 bases and the V segment lost 0 bases, leaving 2 bases of the junction unmatched. The CDR3 has 15 amino acids. Here the CDR3 DNA reads TGTGCCACCAGCAGAGAGGCGGGGGGATACAATGAGCAGTTCTTC. This translates into CATSREAGGYNEQFF.

This clone came up a few times. The CDR3 is CASSYWTGGYEQYF. The CDR3 DNA sequence: TGTGCCAGCAGCTATTGGACAGGGGGCTACGAGCAGTACTTC. This chain uses TRBV6-6 with TRBJ2-7; 10 bases map to TRBD1. V dropped 6 bases and J dropped 3; count of bases not matched to a gene: 5. From germline, CDR1 is MNHNY and CDR2 SVGAGI (reference sequence). The CDR3 covers 14 residues.

The J gene is TRBJ1-1, the V gene TRBV7-6; no definite D call. The CDR3 extends over 17 amino acids. The ends were cut back, 6 bases at V and 0 bases at J, with 20 bases in the middle. Germline CDR1 and CDR2: SGHVS and FNYEAQ. CDR3: CASRPAFQAGMNTEAFF. The CDR3 bases are TGTGCCAGCAGACCAGCGTTTCAGGCAGGCATGAACACTGAAGCTTTCTTT. The full variable domain, rest sourced from reference TRBV7-6 and TRBJ1-1, is GAGVSQSPRYKVTKRGQDVALRCDPISGHVSLYWYRQALGQGPEFLTYFNYEAQQDKSGLPNDRFSAERPEGSISTLTIQRTEQRDSAMYRCASRPAFQAGMNTEAFFGQGTRLTVV.

This clone was counted between two and nine times. The rearrangement joins TRBV2 to TRBJ1-5; D is unclear. V lost 4 bases to trimming and J lost 2 bases, with 9 bases between them. CDR3 length equals 14 residues. CDR1 is SNHLY and CDR2 is FYNNEI in the germline V gene. The CDR3 here is CASSGGYGNQPQHF. The CDR3 DNA sequence: TGTGCCAGCAGTGGAGGATACGGCAATCAGCCCCAGCATTTT.